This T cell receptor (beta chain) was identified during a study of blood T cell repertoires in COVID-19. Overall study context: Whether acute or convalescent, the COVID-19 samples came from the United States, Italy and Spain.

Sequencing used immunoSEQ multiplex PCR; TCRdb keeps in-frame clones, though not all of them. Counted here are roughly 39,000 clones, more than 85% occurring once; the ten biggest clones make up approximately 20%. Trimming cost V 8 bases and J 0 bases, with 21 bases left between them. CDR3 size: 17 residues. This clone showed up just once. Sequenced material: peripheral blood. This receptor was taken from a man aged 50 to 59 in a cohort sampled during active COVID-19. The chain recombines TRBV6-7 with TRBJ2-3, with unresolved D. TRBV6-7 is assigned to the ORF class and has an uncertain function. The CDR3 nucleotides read TGTGCCAGCCCAACACGAGGAAGTGTGGTGAGCACAGATACGCAGTATTTT. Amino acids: CASPTRGSVVSTDTQYF.